Shown below are 30 T cell receptor beta chains from a single sample sequenced in a study of blood T cell repertoires in COVID-19. Using immunoSEQ multiplex PCR, the repertoire was profiled, and TCRdb retains in-frame clones only, with some absent. The table includes about 150,000 clones, around 84% detected once. Sequencing input: PBMCs or T cells enriched from blood (not recorded which). The receptors were sampled from a man aged 50-60 years who had recovered from COVID-19.

This clone was seen once. V is TRBV7-9 and J is TRBJ2-3; D unclear. The CDR3 totals 13 residues. V shed 4 bases and J shed 0 bases, with 5 bases lying between them. Germline V gives CDR1 SEHNR, CDR2 FQNEAQ (reference sequence). The DNA of the CDR3 is TGTGCCAGCAGCTCGACTAGCACAGATACGCAGTATTTT. As protein: CASSSTSTDTQYF.

The chain is built from TRBV5-6 and TRBJ2-3, with 12 positions matching TRBD2. Looked up from germline, CDR1 is SGHDT and CDR2 is YYEEEE. V shed 3 bases, J shed 6 bases, and the junction held 2 bases outside the gene matches. This CDR3 region has 14 residues. CDR3 in amino acids: CASSSGLAGDTQYF. CDR3 DNA sequence: TGTGCCAGCAGCTCTGGACTAGCGGGGGATACGCAGTATTTT.

The CDR3 loop is CASSPGLVGPSQYF. The CDR3, as DNA: TGTGCCAGCAGCCCGGGACTAGTAGGCCCCTCGCAGTACTTC. J is TRBJ2-7 and V is TRBV27; 8 bases match TRBD2. The CDR3 has 14 residues. Unmatched junction bases numbered 13, after V lost 6 bases and J lost 9 bases. The germline gives CDR1 MNHEY, CDR2 SMNVEV (reference sequence).

For this clone: Other DNA sequences in this sample translate to the same CDR3. J is TRBJ2-7 and V is TRBV18; 14 bases agree with TRBD2. The CDR3 extends over 15 amino acids. V was pared by 3 bases and J by 2 bases, with 0 bases of the junction left unmatched. CDR1 is KGHSH, CDR2 LQKENI, per germline. The CDR3 DNA follows: TGTGCCAGCTCACCGACTAGCGGGGGGGCCTACGAGCAGTACTTC. Its protein product is CASSPTSGGAYEQYF.

The chain has TRBV3-1 (or the pseudogene TRBV3-2) and TRBJ2-1; TRBD2 matches at 10 bases. This CDR3 comprises 19 residues. Looked up from germline, CDR1 is LGHDT and CDR2 is YNNKEL (reference sequence). Germline trimming cut 0 bases from V and 8 bases from J; bases unmatched to any gene: 16. The CDR3 DNA reads as TGTGCCAGCAGCCAAGAACACAGCAAGCGGGGGGGCAGGTACTATGAGCAGTTCTTC. It specifies CASSQEHSKRGGRYYEQFF.

This rearrangement joins TRBV11-2 to TRBJ2-7; D is possibly TRBD2 (6 bases). Per the germline V gene, CDR1 is SGHAT and CDR2 is FQNNGV. Trimming took off 6 bases at V and 7 bases at J, with 19 bases between the two ends. This CDR3 has 14 amino acids. In DNA form, the CDR3 reads TGTGCCAGCAGGCCTCAGAGGGGAGGAGTGGAGCAGTACTTC. As protein: CASRPQRGGVEQYF.

The V and J genes are TRBV5-4 and TRBJ1-2; the D is unclear. Germline V lookup: CDR1 SGHNT, CDR2 YYREEE (reference sequence). The CDR3 length is 13 residues. The V end lost 2 bases, the J end lost 1 base, and 6 bases lay between the germline ends. In DNA, the CDR3 is TGTGCCAGCAGCTTTCCGGGTAACTATGGCTACACCTTC. This translates into CASSFPGNYGYTF.

This rearrangement joins TRBV18 to TRBJ1-2; TRBD1 matches 12 bases. In germline, CDR1 is KGHSH, CDR2 LQKENI. The CDR3 covers 18 residues. J gave up 5 bases and V 1 base, and 11 bases lay outside the gene matches. The CDR3 spells CASSPLGTGGERKYGYTF. CDR3 nucleotide sequence: TGTGCCAGCTCACCACTCGGGACAGGGGGCGAAAGAAAGTATGGCTACACCTTC.

The chain combines TRBV19 with TRBJ2-1; 8 positions agree with TRBD1. From germline, CDR1 is LNHDA and CDR2 SQIVND (reference sequence). The CDR3 totals 15 residues. Trimming cost V 7 bases and J 9 bases; bases outside gene matches: 14. CDR3 bases: TGTGCCAGTACGACAGGGGTGGTTCTTTCTGGTGAGCAGTTCTTC. Translation: CASTTGVVLSGEQFF. Based on the CDR3 plus reference TRBV19 and TRBJ2-1, the full variable domain is DGGITQSPKYLFRKEGQNVTLSCEQNLNHDAMYWYRQDPGQGLRLIYYSQIVNDFQKGDIAEGYSVSREKKESFPLTVTSAQKNPTAFYLCASTTGVVLSGEQFFGPGTRLTVL.

This clone was seen once. The chain recombines TRBV9 with TRBJ2-2, with 9 nucleotides matching TRBD2. The CDR3 sequence is 14 residues long. Trimming took 4 bases from V and 5 from J; bases not matched to a gene: 3. Germline V gives CDR1 SGDLS, CDR2 YYNGEE. This CDR3 is CASSILAGTGELFF. CDR3 nucleotide sequence: TGTGCCAGCAGCATCCTAGCGGGGACCGGGGAGCTGTTTTTT.

This clone occurred a few times. The chain joins TRBV19 to TRBJ1-1; 9 bases are a match to TRBD1. Germline V lookup: CDR1 LNHDA, CDR2 SQIVND (reference sequence). Trimming removed 10 bases from V and 4 bases from J; junction bases left unmatched: 7. The CDR3 has 13 amino acids. This CDR3 reads CATGTGKSTEAFF. The CDR3 nucleotides are TGTGCCACGGGGACAGGGAAGAGCACTGAAGCTTTCTTT.

The chain is built from TRBV19 and TRBJ1-2, with 10 bases lining up with TRBD1. CDR1 is LNHDA and CDR2 is SQIVND in the germline V gene (reference sequence). CDR3 length: 14 amino acids. The ends lost 4 bases at V and 10 bases at J; junction bases unmatched: 9. The CDR3 reads CASSTRDRGGFYTF. The CDR3 coding sequence is TGTGCCAGTAGTACCCGGGACAGGGGTGGCTTCTACACCTTC.

This chain connects TRBV2 to TRBJ1-1, with a weak D call TRBD1 (5 bases). The CDR3 sequence is 13 residues long. V lost 6 bases and J 6 bases, leaving 14 bases between the germline ends. Germline V gene sequence: CDR1 SNHLY, CDR2 FYNNEI. Here the CDR3 DNA reads TGTGCCAGCAGGGATACAGGACGGGCTGAAGCTTTCTTT. This codes for CASRDTGRAEAFF.

The DNA of the CDR3 is TGCGCCAGCAGCCTCACAGGGCCCCGATCACCCCTCCACTTT. Translated: CASSLTGPRSPLHF. J is TRBJ1-6 and V is TRBV4-1, with D possibly TRBD1 on 6 matching bases. This CDR3 is built from 14 residues. In germline, CDR1 is MGHRA, CDR2 YSYEKL. V was cut by 4 bases and J by 10 bases, with 14 bases left in between.

Only one count was recorded for this clone. The chain links TRBV7-9 to TRBJ2-1; D not resolved. Per the germline V gene, CDR1 is SEHNR and CDR2 is FQNEAQ (reference sequence). Trimming pared 7 bases from V and 3 bases from J, leaving 10 bases between. The CDR3 runs 13 residues. CDR3 in DNA: TGTGCCAGCACGGGCGGAATCTACAATGAGCAGTTCTTC. Protein: CASTGGIYNEQFF.

This chain links TRBV6-5 with TRBJ1-1; 10 nucleotides align to TRBD1. CDR3 length equals 15 residues. J lost 0 bases, V lost 7 bases, and 5 bases had no gene match. CDR1 MNHEY and CDR2 SVGAGI come from the germline V gene. Here the CDR3 reads CASTRQGAVNTEAFF. Here the CDR3 DNA reads TGTGCCAGCACTCGACAGGGGGCTGTGAACACTGAAGCTTTCTTT.

The chain employs TRBV6-6 and TRBJ2-1; no clear D. V lost 4 bases and J lost 2, with 12 bases in between. The CDR3 has 15 amino acids. Germline V gene lookup returns CDR1 MNHNY and CDR2 SVGAGI (reference sequence). This CDR3 is CASSLPSDTYNEQFF. The CDR3 DNA reads as TGTGCCAGCAGTTTACCCTCCGACACCTACAATGAGCAGTTCTTC.

V gene TRBV14 combines with J gene TRBJ1-3; D possibly corresponds to TRBD1 (6 bases). The CDR3 runs to 19 residues. V was clipped by 1 base and J by 4 bases, with 23 bases between them. The germline gives CDR1 SGHDN, CDR2 FVKESK. The CDR3 DNA follows: TGTGCCAGCAGCCAAGTTTTTCCCTGGACAGCCTATTCGGGAAACACCATATATTTT. Translated: CASSQVFPWTAYSGNTIYF.

This chain joins TRBV5-5 and TRBJ2-7; 8 nucleotides line up with TRBD2. The length of the CDR3 is 15 residues. J lost 0 bases, V lost 1 base, and 3 bases had no gene match. The germline V gene encodes CDR1 SGHKS and CDR2 YYEKEE (reference sequence). As DNA, the CDR3 is TGTGCCAGCAGCTTGAGCGGGGGAAGCTCCTACGAGCAGTACTTC. Translated: CASSLSGGSSYEQYF.

The chain is built from TRBV14 and TRBJ2-3; 11 positions match TRBD2. In germline, CDR1 is SGHDN, CDR2 FVKESK. Trimming took 3 bases from V and 0 from J; bases not matched to a gene: 5. This CDR3 is 17 amino acids long. CDR3 sequence: CASSHNRLAGSTDTQYF. The CDR3 DNA reads TGTGCCAGCAGCCACAACCGACTAGCGGGGAGCACAGATACGCAGTATTTT.

The chain joins TRBV4-1 to TRBJ2-7; TRBD1 is a possible D gene (6 bases). CDR1 is MGHRA, CDR2 YSYEKL, per germline. This CDR3 region has 15 residues. Trimming removed 1 base from V and 0 bases from J, with 10 bases in between. The CDR3 coding sequence is TGCGCCAGCAGCCAAGTGCAGGGGAGCTCCTACGAGCAGTACTTC. The encoded protein is CASSQVQGSSYEQYF.

The V and J genes are TRBV11-2 and TRBJ1-2; D is ambiguous. Germline values: CDR1 SGHAT, CDR2 FQNNGV. Between the trimmed V and J ends, which lost 0 bases and 4 bases, there was a span of 15 bases. This CDR3 contains 16 residues. DNA of the CDR3: TGTGCCAGCAGCTTAGATAGGAAGAGGCCGGGCTATGGCTACACCTTC. Its protein is CASSLDRKRPGYGYTF.

The chain has TRBV10-3 and TRBJ1-1; D is unresolved. Trimming left V 1 base short and J 7 bases short, with 7 bases between. Germline V gives CDR1 ENHRY, CDR2 SYGVKD. The CDR3 runs 12 residues. The chain's CDR3 is CAISEYGSEAFF. The CDR3 DNA sequence: TGTGCCATCAGTGAGTATGGCAGTGAAGCTTTCTTT.

This clone was observed a few times. V and J are TRBV2 and TRBJ2-5; 7 positions match TRBD1. Germline trimming cut 8 bases from V and 5 bases from J; bases unmatched to any gene: 8. The germline CDR1 and CDR2 sequences are SNHLY and FYNNEI. CDR3 size: 13 residues. In nucleotides, the CDR3 is TGTGCCAGCGGCGACAGGGTGTTCGAGACCCAGTACTTC. It specifies CASGDRVFETQYF.

The V and J genes are TRBV30 and TRBJ2-7; D gene uncertain. Trimming stripped 3 bases from V and 6 bases from J, with 9 bases between. CDR3 size: 11 residues. The germline V gene encodes CDR1 GTSNPN and CDR2 SVGIG (reference sequence). The CDR3 protein is CAWSSVREQYF. Written as DNA, the CDR3 is TGTGCCTGGAGCTCCGTCCGCGAGCAGTACTTC.

This clone was detected once. The chain joins TRBV11-1 to TRBJ1-5, with D possibly being TRBD1 (6 bases). In germline, CDR1 is SGHAT, CDR2 FQDESV (reference sequence). V lost 4 bases and J lost 4, with 8 bases in between. CDR3 length equals 13 residues. The CDR3 is CASSWTENQPQHF. The CDR3 DNA sequence: TGTGCCAGCAGCTGGACAGAAAATCAGCCCCAGCATTTT.

The rearrangement links TRBV2 to TRBJ2-4; D is possibly TRBD1 (5 bases). The CDR3 is made up of 15 amino acids. Trimming left V 3 bases short and J 3 bases short, with 12 bases between. Germline V gene lookup returns CDR1 SNHLY and CDR2 FYNNEI. CDR3: CASSEVQGGKNIQYF. CDR3 DNA: TGTGCCAGCAGTGAGGTCCAGGGTGGCAAAAACATTCAGTACTTC.

This clone was observed once. The chain joins TRBV7-2 to TRBJ1-2; D might be TRBD1 (5 bases). Germline lookup yields CDR1 SGHTA and CDR2 FQGNSA. CDR3 size: 14 residues. The V gene lost 3 bases and the J gene lost 3 bases, with 11 bases spanning the gap. The CDR3 loop is CASSLSGADYGYTF. The CDR3 nucleotides read TGTGCCAGCAGCTTGAGCGGGGCCGACTATGGCTACACCTTC.

A few counts support this clone. The rearrangement links TRBV5-6 to TRBJ1-3, with D perhaps TRBD1 (6 bases). V lost 2 bases to trimming and J lost 0 bases, with 12 bases between them. The CDR3 has 16 residues. Per germline, CDR1 SGHDT and CDR2 YYEEEE. The CDR3 loop reads CASSFTGLNSGNTIYF. The CDR3 nucleotides are TGTGCCAGCAGCTTTACAGGGCTGAACTCTGGAAACACCATATATTTT. Full variable domain (remainder filled in from reference TRBV5-6 and TRBJ1-3): DAGVTQSPTHLIKTRGQQVTLRCSPKSGHDTVSWYQQALGQGPQFIFQYYEEEERQRGNFPDRFSGHQFPNYSSELNVNALLLGDSALYLCASSFTGLNSGNTIYFGEGSWLTVV.

The rearrangement uses TRBV19 and TRBJ1-1; 8 bases map to TRBD1. The V and J ends lost 5 bases and 5 bases, in that order; junction bases with no gene match: 13. CDR1 and CDR2 (germline): LNHDA, SQIVND (reference sequence). The CDR3 length is 16 residues. The CDR3 spells CASSLYPNRQGTEAFF. CDR3 DNA: TGTGCCAGTAGTCTCTATCCCAACCGACAGGGGACTGAAGCTTTCTTT.